This TCR beta chain appears in the sequencing data of a study of PD-1 blockade in classical Hodgkin lymphoma (dated by TCRdb to the early 2020s). A note on the overall study: Nivolumab dosing was 3 mg/kg intravenously every 2 weeks, continuing until either disease progression or unacceptable toxicity. The study used TCR beta sequencing and CyTOF to define a peripheral blood immune signature of response to PD-1 blockade in classical Hodgkin lymphoma.

Including cysteine and phenylalanine, the CDR3 has 11 amino acids. CDR3 DNA only is kept here, 33 bases in frame from base 1. The germline ends are 5 bases apart after V is trimmed by 3 bases and J by 5 bases. CDR1 SGDLS and CDR2 YYNGEE are derived from the germline V gene. Points on this clone: The clone's antigen remains unknown. Base qualities were left out, and no much larger clone turns up one base away.

Genomic DNA was isolated using the Qiagen DNeasy kit from unsorted PBMCs as well as from negatively selected CD4+ and CD8+ fractions. TCR beta CDR3 regions were amplified by immunoSEQ multiplex PCR using primers annealing to V and J segments. A synthetic immune receptor repertoire was used to minimize amplification bias, and any residual bias was removed computationally once sequencing was done. The source study handled its data this way. Repertoire diversity was quantified as the Shannon entropy index using custom Python scripts. Unsorted, CD4+ and CD8+ repertoires were analyzed separately, except for combined analyses in which CD4+ and CD8+ sequences were merged in silico. A clone counted as expanded when the clone's frequency after treatment rose at least 2-fold relative to C1D1, and clones undetected at baseline were given a pseudocount of 0.5. Clones with 0 or 1 copy at C1D1 were classified as singleton clones, and clones with 2 or more copies were classified as non-singleton clones. By matching protein sequences in sorted samples from the same patient, clones expanded in unsorted samples were annotated as CD4+, CD8+ or unknown. Wilcoxon tests were applied to paired samples to test diversity changes from C1D1 to C4D1. The immuneACCESS repertoire file appears here via TCRdb, limited to in-frame rearrangements. These files lack a portion of the clones; in checked studies, under half of the deficit traces to unresolved V genes, and the cause of the others is not known. V and J calls and clone size are as listed in that table; D and trimming were resolved from the DNA. The sample has about 12,000 clones on record, 65% to 80% of them singletons. Jointly, the top ten make up roughly 1.6% of the sample.

Results the study describes overall, beyond this receptor: By C4D1, a significant rise was seen in CD4+ TCR diversity but not in CD8+ TCR diversity (p=0.0027 vs p=0.16), and the rise was most apparent among complete responders (p=0.02). Diversity was lower in patients who began nivolumab less than 1 year after ASCT, so these patients were left out of later analyses to avoid confounding by immune reconstitution. Baseline diversity similar to that of newly diagnosed patients was observed in trial patients achieving complete response, whereas significantly lower diversity was observed in partial responders and progressors. Newly diagnosed patients were reported to have lower baseline TCR diversity than healthy donors, and relapsed/refractory patients were reported to have lower baseline TCR diversity still. The study was limited to a single clinical trial cohort, and causes of repertoire differences, possibly disease activity or prior therapy, remained undefined.

The time point label on this specimen signifies: cycle 1 day 1 (C1D1), immediately before nivolumab initiation. Every trial patient had relapsed after autologous stem cell transplantation, and cohorts A, B and C differed in prior brentuximab vedotin exposure. Magnetic negative selection with a Miltenyi CD4+ T cell isolation kit was used to purify CD4+ T cells from thawed PBMCs. A total of roughly 60 patients with relapsed/refractory classical Hodgkin lymphoma made up the trial cohort, and each patient's best overall response was complete response, partial response or progressive disease. Single-agent nivolumab was administered to trial patients in the multi-cohort phase II CheckMate 205 trial. An independent review committee assessed best overall response by applying the 2007 International Working Group response criteria. Trial PBMCs were obtained immediately prior to nivolumab initiation (C1D1) and on therapy at cycle 2 day 1 and cycle 4 day 1. Peripheral blood was collected in 8 mL Vacutainer Cell Preparation Tubes, from which PBMCs were isolated by centrifugation and then cryopreserved. Purified CD4+ and CD8+ fractions were prepared only for cases in which an additional PBMC sample was available. Magnetically labelled cells were removed on LS columns in a quadroMACS separator, and the flow-through was collected as the purified fraction.

The sequence came from a human donor with classical Hodgkin lymphoma. The sample consisted of CD4+ T cells from blood, taken at baseline. The rearrangement combines TRBV9 with TRBJ1-2, with no confident D gene call. The DNA reads as follows: TGTGCCAGCAGCGGGAGATATGGCTACACCTTC. It specifies CASSGRYGYTF.